Detailed here is one TCR beta chain. Its specificity is not known. The data originate from a study of shared clonotypes between healthy human individuals. At the deep level, the assay was run. Only in-frame clones appear in the TCRdb table, and some are missing; sequencing was by immunoSEQ multiplex PCR. The profile shows a few hundred thousand clones, around 97% of them singletons. Study observations and caveats: Sharing across a few donors was seen in around 5.1% of naive CD4 clonotypes.

Source material: naive CD4+ T cells sorted from blood. Subset: CD45RA+ positively selected. This TCR was sampled from a woman aged 30 to 39 in good health.

Written as DNA, the CDR3 is TGTGCCAGCAGCCAAGCCAAGGCCCGAGGCCCCTATGGCTACACCTTC. Translated: CASSQAKARGPYGYTF. This sequence joins TRBV4-2 and TRBJ1-2; D not resolved. The CDR3 length is 16 residues. Per the germline V gene, CDR1 is LGHNA and CDR2 is YNFKEQ. V shed 1 base and J shed 4 bases, with 16 bases lying between them.